This T cell receptor beta chain was sequenced during a study of blood T cell repertoires in COVID-19. As for the study in general: The samples span acute and convalescent COVID-19 from the United States, Italy and Spain. T cells, B-cell-depleted T cells, or PBMCs provided the cDNA or gDNA that served as material.

Seattle-derived patients entered the study during active infection and were followed longitudinally. Source study methods: Nucleated cell counts were estimated from reference gene primer amplification. The protocol was immunoSEQ multiplex PCR, while the TCRdb copy is restricted to in-frame clones and leaves out a portion. The V and J calls and clone size were taken over from that table, and D and trimming were inferred from the DNA. In the table there are approximately 500,000 clones, 70% to 90% of which are singletons. The CDR3 contains 13 residues. CDR1 MGHRA and CDR2 YSYEKL come from the germline V gene. V shed 3 bases and J 5 bases; nucleotides not matched to a gene: 2.

The TCR originated in a woman in her 50s with COVID-19, enrolled during active disease. This chain uses TRBV4-1 with TRBJ1-2, with TRBD1 matching 8 bases. Sequenced material: peripheral blood. The DNA of the CDR3 is TGCGCCAGCAGCCACAGGGACAGGTATGGCTACACCTTC. It yields the protein CASSHRDRYGYTF.